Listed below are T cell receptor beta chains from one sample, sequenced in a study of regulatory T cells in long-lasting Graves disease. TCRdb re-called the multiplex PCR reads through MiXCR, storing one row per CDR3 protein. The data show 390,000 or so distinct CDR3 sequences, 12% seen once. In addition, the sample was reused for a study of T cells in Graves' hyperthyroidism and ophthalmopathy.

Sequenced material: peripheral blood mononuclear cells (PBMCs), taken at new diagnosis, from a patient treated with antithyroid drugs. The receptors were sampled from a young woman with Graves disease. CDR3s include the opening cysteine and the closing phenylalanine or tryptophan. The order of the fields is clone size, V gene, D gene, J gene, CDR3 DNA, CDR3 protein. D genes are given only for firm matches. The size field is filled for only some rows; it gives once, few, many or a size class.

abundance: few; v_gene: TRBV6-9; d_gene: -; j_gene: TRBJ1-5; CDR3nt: TGTGCCAGCAGTTACGCGGAGGGACGTCAGCCCCAGCATTTT; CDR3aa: CASSYAEGRQPQHF
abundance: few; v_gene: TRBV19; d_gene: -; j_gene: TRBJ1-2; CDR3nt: TGTGCCAGTAGTATTTCGGGATGGCGCAGCCTGAAGAACTATGGCTACACCTTC; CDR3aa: CASSISGWRSLKNYGYTF
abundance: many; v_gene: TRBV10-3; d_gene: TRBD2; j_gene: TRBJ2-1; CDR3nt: TGTGCCATCAGTAGGGAGGGACTAGCGGATTACAATGAGCAGTTCTTC; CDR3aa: CAISREGLADYNEQFF
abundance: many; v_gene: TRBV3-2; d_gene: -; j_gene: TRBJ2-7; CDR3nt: TGTGCCAGCAGCCCCTTCAGGGCGTGCCCTCGGGAGCAGTACTTC; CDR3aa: CASSPFRACPREQYF
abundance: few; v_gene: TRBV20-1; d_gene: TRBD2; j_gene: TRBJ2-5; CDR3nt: TGCAGTGCTCAGAGGGTGGGTCTAGCGGGACAAGAGACCCAGTACTTC; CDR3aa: CSAQRVGLAGQETQYF
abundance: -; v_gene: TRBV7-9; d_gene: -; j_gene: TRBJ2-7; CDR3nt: TGTGCCAGCAGCTTAGGCCCACGGGTAACCTACGAGCAGTACTTC; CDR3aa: CASSLGPRVTYEQYF
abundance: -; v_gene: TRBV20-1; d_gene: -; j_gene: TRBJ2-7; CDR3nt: TGCAGTGCGGTCGGGCTTTCCTACGAGCAGTACTTC; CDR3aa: CSAVGLSYEQYF
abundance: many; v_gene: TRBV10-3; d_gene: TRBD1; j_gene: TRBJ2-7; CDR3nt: TGTGCCACCATGACAGGGCAGATCTACGAGCAGTACTTC; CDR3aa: CATMTGQIYEQYF
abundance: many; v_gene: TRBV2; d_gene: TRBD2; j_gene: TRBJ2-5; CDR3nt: TGTGCCAGCATCCCAAGACAGACTAGCGGAGTGGTCCAAGAGACCCAGTACTTC; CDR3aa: CASIPRQTSGVVQETQYF
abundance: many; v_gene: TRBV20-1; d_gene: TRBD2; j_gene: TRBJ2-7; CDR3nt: TGCAGTGCCCTAAAGCGGGAAGCCCACGAGCAGTACTTC; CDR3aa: CSALKREAHEQYF
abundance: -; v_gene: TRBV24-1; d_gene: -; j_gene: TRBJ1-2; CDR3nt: TGTGCCACCCCTATTATAGGGATGGTAGTCTTCCATGGCTACACCTTC; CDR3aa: CATPIIGMVVFHGYTF
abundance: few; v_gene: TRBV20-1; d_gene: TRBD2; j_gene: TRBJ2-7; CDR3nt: TGCAGTGCTAGAGACCTAACTAGCGGGCTGGCCGAGCAGTACTTC; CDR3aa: CSARDLTSGLAEQYF
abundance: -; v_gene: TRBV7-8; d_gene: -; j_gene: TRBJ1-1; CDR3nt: TGTGCCAGCAGCGGTCAAGGGCACAGGGAAGCTTTCTTT; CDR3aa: CASSGQGHREAFF
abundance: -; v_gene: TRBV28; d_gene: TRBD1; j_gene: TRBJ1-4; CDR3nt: TGTGCCAGCAGTCCAGGGACAGGGTCCCGGGGTGAAAAACTGTTTTTT; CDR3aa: CASSPGTGSRGEKLFF
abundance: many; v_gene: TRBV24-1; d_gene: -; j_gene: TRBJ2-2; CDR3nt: TGTGCCACCAGTGATCGCGTGGGTAGATACGACACCGGGGAGCTGTTTTTT; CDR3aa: CATSDRVGRYDTGELFF
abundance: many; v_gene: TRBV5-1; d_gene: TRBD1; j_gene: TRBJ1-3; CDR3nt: TGTGCCAGCAGCTTAGAGGGGGCCTCTGGAAACACCATATATTTT; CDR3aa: CASSLEGASGNTIYF
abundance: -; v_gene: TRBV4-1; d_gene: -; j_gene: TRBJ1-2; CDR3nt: TGCGCCAGCAGCCAAGTTAGGGGGTCCTTCTATGGCTACACCTTC; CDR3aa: CASSQVRGSFYGYTF
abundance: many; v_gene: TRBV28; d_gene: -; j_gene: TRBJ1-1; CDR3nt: TGTGCCAGCACCCAAGGGTGGATCCCTGAAGCTTTCTTT; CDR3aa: CASTQGWIPEAFF
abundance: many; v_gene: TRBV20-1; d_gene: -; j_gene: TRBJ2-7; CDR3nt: TGCAGTGCTGTACCCCTTACGTCGGTCCTTAGGAACGAGCAGTACTTC; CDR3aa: CSAVPLTSVLRNEQYF
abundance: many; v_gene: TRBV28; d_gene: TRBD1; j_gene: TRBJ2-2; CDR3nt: TGTGCCAGCAGTCCCTTCCCCGGACAGGGAAGAAACACCGGGGAGCTGTTTTTT; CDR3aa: CASSPFPGQGRNTGELFF
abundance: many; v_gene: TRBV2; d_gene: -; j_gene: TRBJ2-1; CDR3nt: TGTGCCAGCAGTGAAAGGGGTGAGCAGTTCTTC; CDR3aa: CASSERGEQFF
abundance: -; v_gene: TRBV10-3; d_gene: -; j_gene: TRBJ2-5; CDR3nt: TGTGCCATCAGTGAAAAGGGACCGCGCCGAGAGACCCAGTACTTC; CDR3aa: CAISEKGPRRETQYF
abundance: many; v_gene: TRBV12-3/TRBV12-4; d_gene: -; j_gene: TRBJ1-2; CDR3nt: TGTGCCAGCACTGTACCGGGAGAACTAGGCTACACCTTC; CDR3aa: CASTVPGELGYTF
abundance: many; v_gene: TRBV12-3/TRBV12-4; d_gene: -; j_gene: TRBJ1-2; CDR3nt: TGTGCCAGCAGCCCACATGGGATTGGGGGCTACACCTTC; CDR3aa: CASSPHGIGGYTF
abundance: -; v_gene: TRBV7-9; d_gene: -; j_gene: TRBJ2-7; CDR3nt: TGTGCCAGCCGAGGGGGGGCCGGCGAGCAGTACTTC; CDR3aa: CASRGGAGEQYF
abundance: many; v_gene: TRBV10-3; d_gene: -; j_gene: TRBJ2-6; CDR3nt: TGTGCCATCAGTGAGGGGGTCTCTGGGGCCAACGTCCTGACTTTC; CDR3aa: CAISEGVSGANVLTF
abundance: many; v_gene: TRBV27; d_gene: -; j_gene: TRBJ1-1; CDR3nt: TGTGCCAGCAGTTTCGCGGAGGGGACGGGAGCTTTCTTT; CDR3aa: CASSFAEGTGAFF
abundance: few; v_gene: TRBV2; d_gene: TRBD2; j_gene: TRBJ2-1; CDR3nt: TGTGCCAGCAGCCCGGGACTAGCGGTAAATGAGCAGTTCTTC; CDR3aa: CASSPGLAVNEQFF
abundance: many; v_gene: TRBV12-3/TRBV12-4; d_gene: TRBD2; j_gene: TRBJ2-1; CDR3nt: TGTGCCAGCAGCCCTACTAGCGGGAGGCACAATGAGCAGTTCTTC; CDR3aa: CASSPTSGRHNEQFF